This T cell receptor (beta chain) was sequenced during a study of blood T cells in healthy people across ages. Donors ranged from about 6 to 90 years old and were healthy Caucasians in Russia. This clonotype was counted ten times or more. The germline V gene encodes CDR1 MGHRA and CDR2 YSYEKL. V lost 1 base and J lost 5, with 14 bases in between. The CDR3 covers 15 residues. A second PCR of about 7 to 11 cycles used a sample-barcoded 5' primer and a J-beta primer mix. Through a template-switch adaptor with 12 random nucleotides, each cDNA molecule received a tag. TCRdb re-called the 5' RACE reads with MiXCR, one entry per CDR3 protein. The table lists about 1,400,000 distinct CDR3 sequences, about 43% of them singletons.

This chain links TRBV4-1 with TRBJ1-2; no clear D. The sequence was obtained from a woman younger than 35 in good health. The sequenced sample was blood. The CDR3 is CASSQADTPGYGYTF. As DNA, the CDR3 is TGCGCCAGCAGCCAAGCAGACACACCGGGGTATGGCTACACCTTC.